The entry below describes one TCR beta chain. The source of the sample is a study of blood T cell repertoires in COVID-19. Turning to the study itself: There were acute and convalescent COVID-19 samples, and they came from the United States, Italy and Spain. T cells, B-cell-depleted T cells, or PBMCs provided the cDNA or gDNA that served as material.

As handled by the study authors: How many nucleated cells were present was estimated from reference gene primer amplification. Sequencing was performed with immunoSEQ multiplex PCR; in TCRdb, only in-frame clones are kept and a portion is missing. V, J and clone size are those of that table, while D and trimming were read from the DNA. The sample carries 400,000 or so clones, approximately 86% recorded once. The sequencing sample was made of peripheral blood. This sequence originates from a human donor in a cohort sampled during active COVID-19.

The CDR3 DNA reads as TGTGCCAGCAGCTTGGCCGCGCGGCCCTACGAGCAGTACTTC. It specifies CASSLAARPYEQYF. The chain couples TRBV5-4 to TRBJ2-7, with unresolved D. This CDR3 is 14 amino acids long. Trimming took 0 bases from V and 2 from J, leaving 9 bases between them. The germline gives CDR1 SGHNT, CDR2 YYREEE (reference sequence).